This entry lists 16 T cell receptor beta chains sequenced from one sample in a study of beta chain features in type 1 diabetes. Expressed TCRB transcripts were sequenced, since all the RNA that had been isolated was reverse transcribed. Clones were sequenced by immunoSEQ multiplex PCR, and TCRdb holds only the in-frame ones, with some missing. The repertoire holds hundreds of thousands of clones, with 15% to 20% as singletons. The specimen sequenced was naive CD4+ T cells from blood. The source of these receptors is a woman in her late teens or twenties in good health.

About this clone itself: At one boundary the junction diverges from the germline segment, which might be a read error. The V call is TRBV2, the J call TRBJ2-2; 10 bases agree with TRBD1. CDR3 size: 14 residues. The germline CDR1 and CDR2 sequences are SNHLY and FYNNEI. DNA for the CDR3: TGTGCCTGCAGCCGGACAGGGGGCACCGGGGAGCTGTTTTTT. Protein product: CACSRTGGTGELFF.

This sequence joins TRBV10-3 and TRBJ2-1; 7 bases map to TRBD2. Germline V gene sequence: CDR1 ENHRY, CDR2 SYGVKD. Trimming took 2 bases from V and 11 from J; bases not matched to a gene: 9. CDR3 length equals 14 residues. CDR3 in DNA: TGTGCCATCAGTGAGCGCCTAGCGGATTCAAAGCAGTTCTTC. Its protein product is CAISERLADSKQFF.

This clone was seen more than once but under ten times. The chain carries TRBV7-9 and TRBJ1-6; weak D call: TRBD1 (5 bases). V was shortened by 1 base and J by 7 bases, with 11 bases between the two germline ends. The CDR3 totals 15 residues. CDR1 and CDR2 (germline): SEHNR, FQNEAQ (reference sequence). The chain's CDR3 is CASSLGGADNSPLHF. In DNA, the CDR3 is TGTGCCAGCAGCTTAGGAGGGGCTGACAATTCACCCCTCCACTTT.

This clone was seen more than once but under ten times. The rearrangement uses TRBV7-2 and TRBJ1-3; D gene ambiguous. Looked up from germline, CDR1 is SGHTA and CDR2 is FQGNSA. Between the trimmed V and J ends, which lost 6 bases and 0 bases, there was a span of 6 bases. CDR3 length equals 13 residues. The CDR3 region is CASREASGNTIYF. The CDR3 DNA reads as TGTGCCAGCAGGGAGGCCTCTGGAAACACCATATATTTT.

The sample holds a few counts of this clone. This chain joins TRBV7-2 and TRBJ2-5; 7 nucleotides align to TRBD2. The CDR3 covers 15 residues. Trimming removed 5 bases from V and 5 bases from J; junction bases left unmatched: 11. The germline CDR1 and CDR2 sequences are SGHTA and FQGNSA. This CDR3 is CASSHWTSPWETQYF. The CDR3 DNA follows: TGTGCCAGCAGCCACTGGACTAGTCCTTGGGAGACCCAGTACTTC.

This clone showed up just once. This chain joins TRBV6-6 and TRBJ1-1; D is uncertain. The CDR3 runs 15 residues. Germline V gene data show CDR1 as MNHNY and CDR2 as SVGAGI (reference sequence). Trimming took 6 bases from V and 6 from J, leaving 20 bases between them. The chain's CDR3 is CASRSGPLREAEAFF. CDR3 bases: TGTGCCAGCAGATCCGGGCCCCTACGCGAGGCTGAAGCTTTCTTT.

The chain employs TRBV27 and TRBJ2-7; TRBD2 aligns across 8 bases. The CDR3 length is 13 residues. The germline V gene encodes CDR1 MNHEY and CDR2 SMNVEV (reference sequence). V shed 5 bases, J shed 4 bases, and the junction held 4 bases outside the gene matches. DNA for the CDR3: TGTGCCAGCAGTAGCGGGAGACGATACGAGCAGTACTTC. This gives the protein CASSSGRRYEQYF.

The J gene is TRBJ2-2, the V gene TRBV5-1; D is possibly TRBD2 (6 bases). CDR1 and CDR2 from the germline V gene are SGHRS and YFSETQ. The CDR3 is 15 residues long. Between the trimmed V and J ends, which lost 1 base and 5 bases, there was a span of 12 bases. In DNA form, the CDR3 reads TGCGCCAGCAGCTTGTTCAGCGGGTATACCGGGGAGCTGTTTTTT. Its protein product is CASSLFSGYTGELFF.

The rearrangement links TRBV11-2 to TRBJ1-2, with 12 bases lining up with TRBD1. The CDR3 runs 14 residues. CDR1 is SGHAT and CDR2 is FQNNGV in the germline V gene. V was pared by 1 base and J by 12 bases, with 6 bases of the junction left unmatched. This CDR3 reads CASSLAGTGGFNTF. The CDR3 coding sequence is TGTGCCAGCAGCTTAGCCGGGACAGGGGGCTTTAACACCTTC.

The chain uses TRBV7-3 and TRBJ2-1, with TRBD2 identical over 9 bases. The CDR3 totals 13 residues. V was pared by 5 bases and J by 10 bases, with 6 bases of the junction left unmatched. Germline V gene data show CDR1 as SGHTA and CDR2 as FQGTGA. CDR3 DNA: TGTGCCAGCAGCACCGAGCGGGAGGCCGAGCAGTTCTTC. It encodes CASSTEREAEQFF.

The J gene is TRBJ2-7, the V gene TRBV7-2, with D possibly TRBD2 on 6 matching bases. The CDR3 runs 14 residues. V gave up 4 bases and J gave up 2 bases, with 12 bases separating them. Germline V CDR1 and CDR2: SGHTA, FQGNSA. The CDR3 here is CASSSGGITYEQYF. The DNA of the CDR3 is TGTGCCAGCAGCTCTGGGGGGATAACCTACGAGCAGTACTTC.

This rearrangement joins TRBV19 to TRBJ2-3; D is undetermined. Trimming left V 4 bases short and J 6 bases short, with 8 bases between. CDR1 and CDR2 from the germline V gene are LNHDA and SQIVND (reference sequence). The length of the CDR3 is 12 residues. CDR3 sequence: CASSTGSDTQYF. CDR3 DNA sequence: TGTGCCAGTAGTACAGGATCCGATACGCAGTATTTT.

This clone has a handful of counts. The chain carries TRBV27 and TRBJ2-1; TRBD2 is a possible D gene (6 bases). Trimming pared 2 bases from V and 0 bases from J, leaving 14 bases between. CDR1 MNHEY and CDR2 SMNVEV come from the germline V gene (reference sequence). CDR3 length: 17 amino acids. The CDR3, as DNA: TGTGCCAGCAGTTTAAGGGGCCAGACTAGCTCCTACAATGAGCAGTTCTTC. Translated: CASSLRGQTSSYNEQFF.

This clone came up a few times. The V gene is TRBV9, the J gene TRBJ1-1; tentative D call: TRBD1 (5 bases). Germline lookup yields CDR1 SGDLS and CDR2 YYNGEE. Between the trimmed V and J ends, which lost 6 bases and 3 bases, there was a span of 21 bases. This CDR3 is 16 amino acids long. The CDR3: CASNRGVLPGDTEAFF. The CDR3 DNA sequence: TGTGCCAGCAACCGGGGGGTCCTCCCAGGTGACACTGAAGCTTTCTTT.

This clone was seen a few times. The chain combines TRBV5-1 with TRBJ1-2; tentative D call: TRBD1 (5 bases). The length of the CDR3 is 14 residues. Trimming took off 0 bases at V and 8 bases at J, with 14 bases between the two ends. Germline loops: CDR1 SGHRS, CDR2 YFSETQ. CDR3 coding DNA: TGCGCCAGCAGCTTGGGGGACTGGGGAGTCGGCTACACCTTC. This gives the protein CASSLGDWGVGYTF.

This clone came up a few times. The chain recombines TRBV27 with TRBJ2-1, with TRBD2 identical over 7 bases. Trimming took 5 bases from V and 4 from J; bases not matched to a gene: 11. Germline V gene data show CDR1 as MNHEY and CDR2 as SMNVEV (reference sequence). The CDR3 consists of 16 residues. The CDR3 reads CASSLLVAGAYNEQFF. CDR3 nucleotide sequence: TGTGCCAGCAGTCTCCTGGTAGCGGGCGCATACAATGAGCAGTTCTTC.